Each of the 3 T cell receptor beta chains below was sequenced from the same sample in a study of blood T cell repertoires in COVID-19. Only in-frame clones appear in the TCRdb table, and some are missing; sequencing was by immunoSEQ multiplex PCR. The sample lists roughly 99,000 clones; 80% to 90% were seen once. The sequenced sample was peripheral blood. The receptors were sampled from a man aged 35-49 years with active or convalescent COVID-19.

The chain uses TRBV6-5 and TRBJ1-1, with 9 bases identical to TRBD1. Germline V CDR1 and CDR2: MNHEY, SVGAGI. This CDR3 contains 14 residues. V gave up 6 bases and J gave up 7 bases; unmatched junction bases: 9. CDR3 sequence reads: CASRPGQGGREAFF. The CDR3 bases are TGTGCCAGCAGGCCGGGACAGGGAGGGCGTGAAGCTTTCTTT.

The rearrangement uses TRBV19 and TRBJ1-5; tentatively, D is TRBD1 (5 bases). The germline V gene has CDR1 LNHDA and CDR2 SQIVND (reference sequence). The CDR3 totals 16 residues. Trimming removed 5 bases at V and 5 bases at J, with 19 bases between. The CDR3 loop is CASSPPRGRPYQPQHF. The DNA of the CDR3 is TGTGCCAGTAGTCCGCCGCGGGGCAGGCCGTATCAGCCCCAGCATTTT.

The genes are TRBV28 and TRBJ1-3; no clear D gene. The CDR3 length is 14 residues. V gave up 2 bases and J gave up 2 bases, with 7 bases separating them. The germline V gene encodes CDR1 MDHEN and CDR2 SYDVKM. The CDR3 DNA follows: TGTGCCAGCAGTTTACCGGGAACTGGAAACACCATATATTTT. It is translated as CASSLPGTGNTIYF.